This is a list of T cell receptor beta chains from one sample in a study of persistence of HIV-infected CD4 T cells. Generated by immunoSEQ multiplex PCR, the TCRdb table keeps only in-frame clones and is missing some. The sample lists 50,000 or so clones, under 85% seen once, with 2.5% to 3% in the top ten. Their antigens are not known. Sequencing used CD4+ T cells sorted from PBMCs after 18-hour stimulation, obtained from a patient who received antiretroviral therapy. Receptor source: an adult man with HIV who was CMV-seropositive. The CDR3 runs from the conserved cysteine through the conserved F or W. A D gene is named only where the DNA matches it firmly. Part of the rows lack a size; the others show once, few, many or a class for expanded clones.

clone size,V gene,J gene,D gene,CDR3 DNA,CDR3 protein
.,TRBV27,TRBJ1-2,TRBD1,TGTGCCAGCAGTTTTGGGGCCGACAGGGGGTACACCTTC,CASSFGADRGYTF
.,TRBV3-1/TRBV3-2,TRBJ1-6,TRBD1,TGTGCCAGCAGCCGAATAGTGGGGACAGAGAATTCACCCCTCCACTTT,CASSRIVGTENSPLHF
.,TRBV3-1/TRBV3-2,TRBJ2-2,.,TGTGCCAGCAGCCAAGATGGAGGGGGGCGGCGAGGCGGGGAGCTGTTTTTT,CASSQDGGGRRGGELFF
.,TRBV6-5,TRBJ1-4,.,TGTGCCAGCAGTTATTATCAGGGGACTGGGGAAAAACTGTTTTTT,CASSYYQGTGEKLFF
.,TRBV30,TRBJ1-2,.,TGTGCCTGGAGTACCCAGGCACTCTATGGCTACACCTTC,CAWSTQALYGYTF
once,TRBV2,TRBJ1-1,.,TGTGCCAGCAGTGAAGCGGAGGGGCACACTGAAGCTTTCTTT,CASSEAEGHTEAFF
.,TRBV3-1/TRBV3-2,TRBJ1-1,TRBD1,TGTGCCAGCACTCGGGGGACAGCCTGGATGAACACTGAAGCTTTCTTT,CASTRGTAWMNTEAFF
.,TRBV6-1,TRBJ2-2,TRBD2,TGTGCCAGCAGTGAAGGACTAGCGGGGGGGCGAGTCACCGGGGAGCTGTTTTTT,CASSEGLAGGRVTGELFF
once,TRBV30,TRBJ1-6,.,TGTGCCTGGAGTCGAACAGAAACCCTCCACTTT,CAWSRTETLHF
.,TRBV5-6,TRBJ2-1,TRBD1,TGTGCCAGCATGGTTGCGGGACAGGGCCATGAGCAGTTCTTC,CASMVAGQGHEQFF
once,TRBV5-1,TRBJ1-3,.,TGCGCCAGCAGCTTGGGTTCGAGCTCTGGAAACACCATATATTTT,CASSLGSSSGNTIYF
once,TRBV5-1,TRBJ1-4,.,TGCGCCAGCAGCGCTGGGGGACCGAGGGAAAAACTGTTTTTT,CASSAGGPREKLFF
few,TRBV27,TRBJ2-3,TRBD2,TGTGCCAGCAGTTTAAAAGGGCTAGCGGGAAATACGCAGTATTTT,CASSLKGLAGNTQYF
.,TRBV7-2,TRBJ2-7,.,TGTGCCAGCAGCTTAGTAGCGATTGGGTACGAGCAGTACTTC,CASSLVAIGYEQYF
few,TRBV5-1,TRBJ1-2,.,TGCGCCAGCAGCAAGGACGTAGGAGGGCGAGGCTATGGCTACACCTTC,CASSKDVGGRGYGYTF
few,TRBV9,TRBJ2-7,.,TGTGCCAGCAGCCCGAGGGACGGATTTAGCTCCTACGAGCAGTACTTC,CASSPRDGFSSYEQYF
.,TRBV5-4,TRBJ1-2,TRBD1,TGTGCCAGCAGCTTGATGGGACAGGGAAGCTATGGCTACACCTTC,CASSLMGQGSYGYTF
.,TRBV5-1,TRBJ1-2,TRBD1,TGCGCCAGCAAAACCGGGACAGGGGCGAGACGCTACACCTTC,CASKTGTGARRYTF
.,TRBV18,TRBJ1-6,TRBD1,TGTGCCAGCTCGAGAGGACAGGAGAATAATTCACCCCTCCACTTT,CASSRGQENNSPLHF
.,TRBV27,TRBJ2-3,.,TGTGCCAGCAGTTTAAACCGGTTCACAGATACGCAGTATTTT,CASSLNRFTDTQYF
.,TRBV5-1,TRBJ1-6,TRBD1,TGCGCCAGCAGCCCGGGAGGGACAGGGACCTATAATTCACCCCTCCACTTT,CASSPGGTGTYNSPLHF
.,TRBV5-1,TRBJ1-1,TRBD1,TGCGCCAGCAGCGATAGGACAGGCCTCATGAACACTGAAGCTTTCTTT,CASSDRTGLMNTEAFF
.,TRBV18,TRBJ2-7,TRBD1,TGTGCCAGCTCACAGACAGGGCTCTCCTACGAGCAGTACTTC,CASSQTGLSYEQYF
few,TRBV6-5,TRBJ2-1,TRBD2,TGTGCCAGCAGTTACAGTGCGGGAGGAACCTATATCTTC,CASSYSAGGTYIF
once,TRBV4-2,TRBJ2-3,.,TGTGCCAGCAGCCAAGGACTAGTGGATACGCAGTATTTT,CASSQGLVDTQYF
once,TRBV18,TRBJ2-7,.,TGTGCCAGCTCACCACGACGAGAGGGGGGTAATACCTACGAGCAGTACTTC,CASSPRREGGNTYEQYF
.,TRBV19,TRBJ1-1,.,TGTGCCAGTAGTATGGGTGGTGGCACTGAAGCTTTCTTT,CASSMGGGTEAFF
.,TRBV11-2,TRBJ2-6,TRBD2,TGTGCCAGCAGCCGGGAGGGCCTCTACTCTGGGGCCAACGTCCTGACTTTC,CASSREGLYSGANVLTF
.,TRBV29-1,TRBJ1-2,TRBD1,TGCAGCGTTGGGGTAGGGGGCATGTATGGCTACACCTTC,CSVGVGGMYGYTF
.,TRBV5-4,TRBJ2-6,.,TGTGCCAGCAGCTCACGAGGGGTCCGCTTTGGCGGGGCCAACGTCCTGACTTTC,CASSSRGVRFGGANVLTF
.,TRBV2,TRBJ1-1,TRBD1,TGTGCCAGCAGTGATAGGGGGCGGGGCACTGAAGCTTTCTTT,CASSDRGRGTEAFF
.,TRBV20-1,TRBJ2-7,.,TGCAGTGCTAGGGCGGCCTACGAGCAGTACTTC,CSARAAYEQYF
.,TRBV5-1,TRBJ1-3,.,TGCGCCAGCAGCCAGGGAAACTCTGGAAACACCATATATTTT,CASSQGNSGNTIYF
.,TRBV6-5,TRBJ1-4,.,TGTGCCAGCAGTTACGACACCAGAGACGGAAAACTGTTTTTT,CASSYDTRDGKLFF
.,TRBV5-4,TRBJ2-7,.,TGTGCCAGCAGCTTCTTCCGGGAGTCAGAGCAGTACTTC,CASSFFRESEQYF
.,TRBV2,TRBJ2-1,TRBD2,TGTGCCAGCAGTGAAGTAGTAGCGGGGCAGTTCTTC,CASSEVVAGQFF
few,TRBV3-1/TRBV3-2,TRBJ1-1,.,TGTGCCAGCAGCCGGGGCGGGGGAGCTTTCTTT,CASSRGGGAFF
.,TRBV5-1,TRBJ2-3,.,TGCGCCAGCAGTTACAGGGAGGGAGATACGCAGTATTTT,CASSYREGDTQYF
.,TRBV3-1/TRBV3-2,TRBJ1-5,.,TGTGCCAGCAGCCTAGGAGGACAGAGCAATCAGCCCCAGCATTTT,CASSLGGQSNQPQHF
few,TRBV11-2,TRBJ1-2,TRBD1,TGTGCCAGCAGCCGAGGGGGCCCGTGGGGCTACACCTTC,CASSRGGPWGYTF
.,TRBV10-1,TRBJ1-1,.,TGCGCCAGCAGTGAGCTACAGGGTGATTGGACTGAAGCTTTCTTT,CASSELQGDWTEAFF
.,TRBV3-1/TRBV3-2,TRBJ2-1,TRBD2,TGTGCCAGCAGCCTCACAGTACTAGCGGTCGAGCAGTTCTTC,CASSLTVLAVEQFF
.,TRBV18,TRBJ2-7,TRBD1,TGTGCCAGCTCACCTTACACTGGCGGGACAGGGAAGGCCTACGAGCAGTACTTC,CASSPYTGGTGKAYEQYF
.,TRBV28,TRBJ2-3,.,TGTGCCAGCAGTTTTAGTGGCGCGGGGCGCACAGATACGCAGTATTTT,CASSFSGAGRTDTQYF
.,TRBV9,TRBJ1-3,.,TGTGCCAGCAGCGTACGGCAGGGAGGCTCTGGAAACACCATATATTTT,CASSVRQGGSGNTIYF
.,TRBV29-1,TRBJ1-5,.,TGCAGCGTTGGATTTTTGGATAGCAATCAGCCCCAGCATTTT,CSVGFLDSNQPQHF
.,TRBV9,TRBJ1-3,.,TGTGCCAGCAGCGTAGGGGCGGGCTCTGGAAACACCATATATTTT,CASSVGAGSGNTIYF